This T cell receptor (beta chain) comes out of a study of T cells after yellow fever vaccination. Each CDR3 protein gets one entry after TCRdb re-called the 5' RACE reads with MiXCR. This sample has approximately 550,000 distinct CDR3 sequences, with approximately 12% found just once. Germline assignment: CDR1 DFQATT and CDR2 SNEGSKA (reference sequence). Deletions cut 6 bases from V and 5 bases from J, with 13 bases between. This CDR3 has 12 residues. This sequence was found in a man aged 30 to 39 who received the YFV17D yellow fever vaccine. This chain joins TRBV20-1 and TRBJ2-5, with D possibly matching TRBD1 (5 bases). The specimen was PBMCs, collected on the day of the yellow fever booster vaccination. CDR3 bases: TGCAGTGCGCACAGGCTTGGGGAGACCCAGTACTTC. This gives the protein CSAHRLGETQYF.